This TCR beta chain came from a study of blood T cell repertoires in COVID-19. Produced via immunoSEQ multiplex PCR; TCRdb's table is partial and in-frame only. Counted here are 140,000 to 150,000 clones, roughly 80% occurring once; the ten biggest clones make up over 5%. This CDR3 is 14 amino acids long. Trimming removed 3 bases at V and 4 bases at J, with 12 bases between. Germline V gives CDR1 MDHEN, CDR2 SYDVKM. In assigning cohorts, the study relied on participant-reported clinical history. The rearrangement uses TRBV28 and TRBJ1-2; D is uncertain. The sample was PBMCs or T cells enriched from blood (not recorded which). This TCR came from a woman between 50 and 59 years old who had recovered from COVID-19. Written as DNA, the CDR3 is TGTGCCAGCAGTTTGGGGTCGGGGAGCTATGGCTACACCTTC. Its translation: CASSLGSGSYGYTF.